The 17 T cell receptor beta chains in this list originate from one sample, sequenced in a study of human T cells and chemical hapten exposure. The time point: patch test 1, 2 weeks after DPC sensitization. The treatment was: therapeutic diphenylcyclopropenone sensitization with weekly scalp DPC. Each CDR3 protein gets one entry after TCRdb re-called the RACE reads with MiXCR. The table has 180,000 or so distinct CDR3 sequences, 20% to 25% seen once. The specimen comprised whole blood, sampled in connection with sensitization to the hapten diphenylcyclopropenone (DPC). The source of these receptors is a woman between 50 and 59 years old with alopecia areata. Some clones in this sample may be carry-over from other donors' samples.

This clonotype has a count of ten or more. J is TRBJ1-1 and V is TRBV6-2 or TRBV6-3; 8 bases match TRBD1. The ends lost 4 bases at V and 5 bases at J; junction bases unmatched: 6. Germline lookup yields CDR1 MNHEY and CDR2 SVGEGT. The CDR3 is 14 residues long. The CDR3 DNA follows: TGTGCCAGCAGTTCCACAGGGGGAAGGACTGAAGCTTTCTTT. This translates into CASSSTGGRTEAFF.

The sample holds a few counts of this clonotype. The gene calls are TRBV7-2 and TRBJ1-1; weak D call: TRBD1 (6 bases). CDR1 and CDR2 (germline): SGHTA, FQGNSA. The CDR3 contains 14 residues. The CDR3 bases are TGTGCTGAGGGGGGCAAGGGGAAGAACACTGAAGCTTTCTTT. Its translation is CAEGGKGKNTEAFF. The full variable domain, in which reference TRBV7-2 and TRBJ1-1 provide the parts outside the CDR3, is GAGVSQSPSNKVTEKGKDVELRCDPISGHTALYWYRQSLGQGLEFLIYFQGNSAPDKSGLPSDRFSAERTGGSVSTLTIQRTQQEDSAVYLCAEGGKGKNTEAFFGQGTRLTVV.

This clonotype showed up just once. The chain is built from TRBV7-2 and TRBJ1-2; a possible D gene is TRBD1 (6 bases). This CDR3 comprises 15 residues. Trimming stripped 2 bases from V and 4 bases from J, with 14 bases between. Germline V gene lookup returns CDR1 SGHTA and CDR2 FQGNSA. For the CDR3, the DNA is TGTGCCAGCAGCTTATTATTTACAGGGATCTATGGCTACACCTTC. Encoded protein: CASSLLFTGIYGYTF.

This clonotype has just a few counts. The CDR3 DNA sequence: TGCAGTGCTCCTAGTGGCAGGGGGCGAGAGACCCAGTACTTC. Its protein is CSAPSGRGRETQYF. This chain links TRBV20-1 with TRBJ2-5; 8 bases agree with TRBD1. Germline V lookup: CDR1 DFQATT, CDR2 SNEGSKA (reference sequence). CDR3 length: 14 residues. V shed 5 bases, J shed 4 bases, and the junction held 9 bases outside the gene matches.

The chain joins TRBV20-1 to TRBJ2-4; either TRBD1 or TRBD2 may supply D (6 bases each). The CDR3 is 15 residues long. Per germline, CDR1 DFQATT and CDR2 SNEGSKA (reference sequence). Between the trimmed V and J ends, which lost 3 bases and 12 bases, there was a span of 24 bases. CDR3 bases: TGCAGTGCTAGGCGAGGTACAGGGCCGGGAGACGATCAGTACTTC. Translating it yields CSARRGTGPGDDQYF.

This clonotype occurred many times. The chain joins TRBV6-5 to TRBJ2-2, with D unclear. V was cut by 6 bases and J by 1 base, with 6 bases left in between. Germline CDR1 reads MNHEY; CDR2 reads SVGAGI. There are 13 residues in the CDR3. The CDR3 sequence: CASRPLNTGELFF. The CDR3 region has the DNA TGTGCCAGCAGACCCTTGAACACCGGGGAGCTGTTTTTT.

The chain recombines TRBV20-1 with TRBJ2-3; D remains ambiguous. V lost 4 bases and J lost 8, with 16 bases in between. There are 13 residues in the CDR3. CDR1 and CDR2 from the germline V gene are DFQATT and SNEGSKA (reference sequence). The CDR3 DNA is TGCAGTGCTATCTACCTCGGAACGCCTACGCAGTATTTT. This gives the protein CSAIYLGTPTQYF.

This clonotype was detected only a few times. This chain uses TRBV2 with TRBJ2-3; TRBD2 agrees at 10 bases. This CDR3 contains 15 residues. Germline values: CDR1 SNHLY, CDR2 FYNNEI. After removal of 7 bases from V and 5 bases from J, the junction contained 9 bases not matched to a gene. Written as DNA, the CDR3 is TGTGCCAGCACTAGAAAAGGGACTAGCGTAGATACGCAGTATTTT. It translates to CASTRKGTSVDTQYF.

In its sample, this clonotype was seen a few times. The gene calls are TRBV18 and TRBJ1-5; D is ambiguous. V lost 8 bases and J lost 4, with 12 bases in between. The CDR3 consists of 13 residues. The germline gives CDR1 KGHSH, CDR2 LQKENI. Written as DNA, the CDR3 is TGTGCCAGCGCCAGCGGCGAGAATCAGCCCCAGCATTTT. Translating gives CASASGENQPQHF. Based on the CDR3 plus reference TRBV18 and TRBJ1-5, the full variable domain is NAGVMQNPRHLVRRRGQEARLRCSPMKGHSHVYWYRQLPEEGLKFMVYLQKENIIDESGMPKERFSAEFPKEGPSILRIQQVVRGDSAAYFCASASGENQPQHFGDGTRLSIL.

V usage is TRBV3-1 and J usage is TRBJ2-1; 9 positions match TRBD2. The CDR3 totals 15 residues. The junction had 7 bases not matched to a gene; V was cut back by 7 bases and J by 3 bases. CDR1 LGHDT and CDR2 YNNKEL come from the germline V gene (reference sequence). The CDR3 DNA sequence: TGTGCCAGCACCCTTAGCGGGAGCGGCTACAATGAGCAGTTCTTC. Translating gives CASTLSGSGYNEQFF.

V and J are TRBV6-1 and TRBJ1-1, with 7 bases fitting TRBD1. The CDR3 is 13 residues long. CDR1 and CDR2 from the germline V gene are MNHNS and SASEGT. Trimming cost V 7 bases and J 5 bases; bases outside gene matches: 7. The CDR3 DNA sequence: TGTGCCAGCAACCTACAGGGGACTACTGAAGCTTTCTTT. It specifies CASNLQGTTEAFF.

The chain links TRBV11-3 to TRBJ2-1, with 8 positions matching TRBD2. Germline CDR1 reads SGHNT; CDR2 reads YENEEA. V was pared by 1 base and J by 2 bases, with 7 bases of the junction left unmatched. The CDR3 has 17 residues. CDR3 sequence: CASSLVSGTRTYNEQFF. The CDR3 nucleotides are TGTGCCAGCAGCTTAGTTTCTGGGACTAGGACCTACAATGAGCAGTTCTTC.

J is TRBJ1-5 and V is TRBV7-9, with no clear D. CDR1 and CDR2 (germline): SEHNR, FQNEAQ (reference sequence). Trimming shortened V by 5 bases and J by 2 bases, and 7 bases separated the two germline ends. The CDR3 is made up of 13 amino acids. The CDR3 coding sequence is TGTGCCAGCAGCGACACCGGCAATCAGCCCCAGCATTTT. Its translation: CASSDTGNQPQHF.

CDR3 sequence: CSARGGRAYSYNEQFF. The CDR3 DNA sequence: TGCAGTGCTAGGGGCGGGAGGGCCTACTCCTACAATGAGCAGTTCTTC. This sequence joins TRBV20-1 and TRBJ2-1; 9 nucleotides line up with TRBD2. The trim removed 3 bases at V and 0 bases at J, leaving 6 bases unmatched. This CDR3 region has 16 residues. Germline lookup yields CDR1 DFQATT and CDR2 SNEGSKA (reference sequence).

The chain carries TRBV10-3 and TRBJ2-3, with D possibly TRBD1 on 5 matching bases. CDR1 is ENHRY, CDR2 SYGVKD, per germline. V was trimmed by 4 bases and J by 1 base, leaving 9 bases between them. The CDR3 has 14 residues. The chain's CDR3 is CAISGGPGTDTQYF. CDR3 bases: TGTGCCATCAGTGGGGGCCCCGGCACAGATACGCAGTATTTT.

This clonotype was seen more than once but under ten times. The V and J genes are TRBV14 and TRBJ2-2, with D unresolved. Trimming took off 3 bases at V and 7 bases at J, with 12 bases between the two ends. CDR1 is SGHDN and CDR2 is FVKESK in the germline V gene. The CDR3 consists of 14 residues. DNA of the CDR3: TGTGCCAGCAGCCATTACCCCCTTATCGGGGAGCTGTTTTTT. Its protein is CASSHYPLIGELFF.

This chain joins TRBV9 and TRBJ2-2; the match to TRBD2 covers 8 bases. The CDR3 runs 15 residues. Germline loops: CDR1 SGDLS, CDR2 YYNGEE. Trimming at V came to 2 bases and at J to 7 bases, leaving 7 bases not matched to a gene. In DNA form, the CDR3 reads TGTGCCAGCAGCGTCGACGGGAGGGCCGGCGGGGAGCTGTTTTTT. Translated: CASSVDGRAGGELFF.